These 8 T cell receptor beta chains share one sample of origin, sequenced in a study of blood T cell repertoires in COVID-19. The protocol was immunoSEQ multiplex PCR, while the TCRdb copy is restricted to in-frame clones and leaves out a portion. This table holds about 110,000 clones, 82% found once. The sequenced sample was peripheral blood. The receptors here all came from a man between 65 and 85 years old with acute or convalescent COVID-19.

The CDR3 coding sequence is TGTGCCAGCAGCTTAGGGGGGGCCGTGGCTTTCTTT. This gives the protein CASSLGGAVAFF. This chain uses TRBV13 with TRBJ1-1; possible D gene TRBD1, 6 bases. Per germline, CDR1 PRHDT and CDR2 FYEKMQ (reference sequence). This CDR3 is built from 12 residues. Trimming took 0 bases from V and 11 from J, leaving 10 bases between them.

This clone was picked up one time. The chain employs TRBV5-1 and TRBJ2-2; tentatively, D is TRBD2 (5 bases). The V gene's germline CDR1 is SGHRS and CDR2 YFSETQ. The CDR3 contains 15 residues. Deletions cut 5 bases from V and 3 bases from J, with 14 bases between. CDR3 DNA sequence: TGCGCCAGCAGTCCCGGGGTTACATACACCGGGGAGCTGTTTTTT. Residues: CASSPGVTYTGELFF.

The CDR3 DNA reads TGTGCCAGCAGCCCCGGGGGGGCCGCGGCAGATACGCAGTATTTT. This sequence encodes CASSPGGAAADTQYF. J is TRBJ2-3 and V is TRBV4-2; 8 bases are a match to TRBD2. Germline CDR1 LGHNA, CDR2 YNFKEQ. The CDR3 has 15 amino acids. V gave up 4 bases and J gave up 4 bases; unmatched junction bases: 7.

This clone was seen more than once but under ten times. The gene calls are TRBV5-1 and TRBJ2-2; D may be TRBD2 (5 bases). Trimming pared 3 bases from V and 6 bases from J, leaving 9 bases between. CDR3 length: 13 amino acids. Germline V gene sequence: CDR1 SGHRS, CDR2 YFSETQ. CDR3 in amino acids: CASSSLASGELFF. As DNA, the CDR3 is TGCGCCAGCAGCTCCCTAGCTTCCGGGGAGCTGTTTTTT.

This clone has a single count. The chain joins TRBV7-9 to TRBJ2-7; 8 bases agree with TRBD1. V lost 3 bases to trimming and J lost 4 bases; unmatched junction nucleotides: 2. The CDR3 totals 13 residues. Germline assignment: CDR1 SEHNR and CDR2 FQNEAQ (reference sequence). CDR3: CASSLDRAYEQYF. The CDR3, as DNA: TGTGCCAGCAGCTTGGACAGGGCTTACGAGCAGTACTTC.

Here the CDR3 DNA reads TGTGCCAGTAGTCCCGGACTATCTGCTAGCACAGATACGCAGTATTTT. Translating gives CASSPGLSASTDTQYF. The chain recombines TRBV19 with TRBJ2-3; maybe TRBD2 (6 bases). The CDR3 sequence is 16 residues long. Germline V CDR1 and CDR2: LNHDA, SQIVND (reference sequence). Trimming cost V 5 bases and J 0 bases, with 15 bases left between them.

In this sample, this clone turned up many times. The chain uses TRBV9 and TRBJ1-3; D is unresolved. In germline, CDR1 is SGDLS, CDR2 YYNGEE. The CDR3 is 16 residues long. The ends were cut back, 4 bases at V and 0 bases at J, with 14 bases in the middle. The CDR3 spells CASSPSPKLSGNTIYF. The CDR3 DNA reads as TGTGCCAGCAGCCCCTCCCCGAAGCTCTCTGGAAACACCATATATTTT. Combining the CDR3 with reference TRBV9 and TRBJ1-3 gives the whole variable domain DSGVTQTPKHLITATGQRVTLRCSPRSGDLSVYWYQQSLDQGLQFLIQYYNGEERAKGNILERFSAQQFPDLHSELNLSSLELGDSALYFCASSPSPKLSGNTIYFGEGSWLTVV.

V and J are TRBV21-1 and TRBJ1-2; TRBD1 is taken as the D call from the table, unchecked against the DNA. TRBV21-1 constitutes a pseudogene. CDR3 length: 13 amino acids. CDR3 in amino acids: CASPRAPVHGYTF. CDR3 sequence (DNA): TGTGCCAGCCCCAGGGCCCCCGTACATGGCTACACCTTC.